This TCR beta chain came from a study of cytomegalovirus exposure and HLA in healthy donors. Researchers ran the PCR with 60 Vbeta and 13 Jbeta primers. Sequenced by immunoSEQ multiplex PCR; TCRdb stores in-frame clones only, minus some. The data show 200,000 or so clones, under 80% seen once. Germline assignment: CDR1 SNHLY and CDR2 FYNNEI. V was pared by 7 bases and J by 6 bases, with 22 bases between. The CDR3 consists of 15 residues. The V and J genes are TRBV2 and TRBJ2-7, with D maybe TRBD1 (6 bases). This clonotype was sampled from a girl between 2 and 10 years old in good health and CMV-seronegative. The sample taken for sequencing was PBMCs. The chain's CDR3 is CASNPITGPLGEQYF. The CDR3 nucleotides read TGTGCCAGCAACCCCATAACAGGGCCCCTAGGCGAGCAGTACTTC. The variable domain in full, with the rest retrieved from reference TRBV2 and TRBJ2-7, is EPEVTQTPSHQVTQMGQEVILRCVPISNHLYFYWYRQILGQKVEFLVSFYNNEISEKSEIFDDQFSVERPDGSNFTLKIRSTKLEDSAMYFCASNPITGPLGEQYFGPGTRLTVT.